A single sample gave rise to the 5 T cell receptor beta chains below, sequenced in a study of human T cells and chemical hapten exposure. TCRdb reanalysed the RACE reads using MiXCR and keeps one entry per CDR3 protein. In the table there are 70,000 to 80,000 distinct CDR3 sequences, approximately 35% of which are singletons. Indicated time point: patch test 1, 2 weeks after DPC sensitization. The treatment here: therapeutic diphenylcyclopropenone sensitization with weekly scalp DPC. The starting material was whole blood, obtained in connection with sensitization to the hapten diphenylcyclopropenone (DPC). These receptors were taken from a man aged 35 to 55 with alopecia areata. Some clones in this sample may be carry-over from other donors' samples.

V and J are TRBV9 and TRBJ2-2; D call uncertain. Germline CDR1 SGDLS, CDR2 YYNGEE. The V and J ends lost 4 bases and 3 bases respectively, with 4 bases between them. The CDR3 contains 12 residues. The CDR3 bases are TGTGCCAGCAGCCCTGACACCGGGGAGCTGTTTTTT. Protein: CASSPDTGELFF.

The chain links TRBV7-9 to TRBJ2-2; 10 bases map to TRBD2. This CDR3 spans 15 amino acids. The trim removed 5 bases at V and 6 bases at J, leaving 6 bases unmatched. Looked up from germline, CDR1 is SEHNR and CDR2 is FQNEAQ (reference sequence). The DNA of the CDR3 is TGTGCCAGCAGCGAAGCGGGGGGGAAGGCCGGGGAGCTGTTTTTT. It is translated as CASSEAGGKAGELFF.

The chain is built from TRBV12-3 or TRBV12-4 and TRBJ2-7; D is perhaps TRBD1 (6 bases). Trimming left V 5 bases short and J 0 bases short, with 20 bases between. This CDR3 contains 17 residues. The DNA of the CDR3 is TGTGCCAGCAGTCCTGAGGCCGGGACATTAACCTCCTACGAGCAGTACTTC. Protein sequence: CASSPEAGTLTSYEQYF.

In this sample, this clonotype turned up a few times. This chain connects TRBV7-8 to TRBJ2-7, with D hard to call. This CDR3 is 16 amino acids long. Trimming cost V 1 base and J 1 base, with 14 bases left between them. CDR1 is SGHVS, CDR2 FQNEAQ, per germline. Here the CDR3 reads CASSLVPLTLSYEQYF. The CDR3 bases are TGTGCCAGCAGCTTAGTTCCCCTTACCCTATCCTACGAGCAGTACTTC.

This clonotype was found a few times. The rearrangement joins TRBV5-5 to TRBJ1-5; 7 bases fit TRBD1. Trimming removed 1 base from V and 0 bases from J; junction bases left unmatched: 1. The CDR3 extends over 15 amino acids. The germline CDR1 and CDR2 sequences are SGHKS and YYEKEE (reference sequence). CDR3 nucleotides: TGTGCCAGCAGCTTGACAGGGGATAGCAATCAGCCCCAGCATTTT. It yields the protein CASSLTGDSNQPQHF.